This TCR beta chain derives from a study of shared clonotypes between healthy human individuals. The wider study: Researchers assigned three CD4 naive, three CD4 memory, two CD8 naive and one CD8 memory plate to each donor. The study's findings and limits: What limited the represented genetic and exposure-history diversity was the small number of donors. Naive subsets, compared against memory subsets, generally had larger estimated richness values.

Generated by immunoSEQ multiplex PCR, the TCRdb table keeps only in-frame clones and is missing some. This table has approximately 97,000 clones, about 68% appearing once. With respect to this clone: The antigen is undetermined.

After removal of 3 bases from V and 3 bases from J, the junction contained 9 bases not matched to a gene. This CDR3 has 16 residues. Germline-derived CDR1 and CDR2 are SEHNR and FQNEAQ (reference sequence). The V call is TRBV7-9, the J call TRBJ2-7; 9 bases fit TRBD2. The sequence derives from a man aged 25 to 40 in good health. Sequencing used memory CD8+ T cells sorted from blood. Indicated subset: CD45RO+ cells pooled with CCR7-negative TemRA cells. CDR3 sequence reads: CASSLASGRPLYEQYF. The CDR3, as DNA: TGTGCCAGCAGCTTGGCCAGCGGGAGGCCCCTCTACGAGCAGTACTTC.